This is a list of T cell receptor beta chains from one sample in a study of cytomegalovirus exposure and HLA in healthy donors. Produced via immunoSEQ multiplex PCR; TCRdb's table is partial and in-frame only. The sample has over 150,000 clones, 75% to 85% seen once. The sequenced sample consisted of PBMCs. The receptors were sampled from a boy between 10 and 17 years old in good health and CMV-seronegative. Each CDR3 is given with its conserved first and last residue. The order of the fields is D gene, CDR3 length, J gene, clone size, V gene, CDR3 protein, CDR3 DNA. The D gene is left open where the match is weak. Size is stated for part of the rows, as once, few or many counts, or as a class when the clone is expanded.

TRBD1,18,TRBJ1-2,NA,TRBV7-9,CSSSLLEEVITGGFGYTF,TGTTCCAGCAGCTTATTAGAGGAGGTGATCACAGGGGGCTTTGGCTACACCTTC
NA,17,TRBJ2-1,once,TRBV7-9,CASSLARQLSDYNEQFF,TGTGCCAGCAGCTTAGCTCGACAGCTTAGTGACTACAATGAGCAGTTCTTC
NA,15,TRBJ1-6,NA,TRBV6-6,CASSWTASYNSPLHF,TGTGCCAGCAGTTGGACAGCCTCCTATAATTCACCCCTCCACTTT
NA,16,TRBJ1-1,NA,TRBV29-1,CSVEAQGKSIPTEAFF,TGCAGCGTTGAAGCACAGGGAAAATCGATTCCTACTGAAGCTTTCTTT
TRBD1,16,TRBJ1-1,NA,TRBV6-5,CASSYSYSDRASWAFF,TGTGCCAGCAGTTACTCCTACTCGGACAGGGCAAGCTGGGCTTTCTTT
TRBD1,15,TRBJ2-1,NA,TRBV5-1,CASSGRQGEYNEQFF,TGCGCCAGCAGCGGGCGACAGGGCGAATACAATGAGCAGTTCTTC
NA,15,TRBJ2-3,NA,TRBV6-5,CASTRGTLSTDTQYF,TGTGCCAGCACTCGGGGGACGCTGAGCACAGATACGCAGTATTTT
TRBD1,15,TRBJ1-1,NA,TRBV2,CASRTRTGRNTEAFF,TGTGCCAGCAGAACCCGGACAGGGAGGAACACTGAAGCTTTCTTT
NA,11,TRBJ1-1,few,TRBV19,CASSKYSEAFF,TGTGCCAGTAGTAAATACTCTGAAGCTTTCTTT
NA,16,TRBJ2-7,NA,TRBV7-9,CASSLVTGDYSYEQYF,TGTGCCAGCAGCTTGGTGACAGGCGACTACTCCTACGAGCAGTACTTC
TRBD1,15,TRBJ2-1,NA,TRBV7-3,CASSLMAGGMDEQFF,TGTGCCAGCAGCTTAATGGCAGGGGGTATGGATGAGCAGTTCTTC
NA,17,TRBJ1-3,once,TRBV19,CASSISGTRGSGNTIYF,TGTGCCAGTAGTATATCCGGGACTCGAGGGTCTGGAAACACCATATATTTT
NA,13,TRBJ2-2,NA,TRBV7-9,CASSQNEAGELFF,TGTGCCAGCAGCCAAAACGAGGCAGGGGAGCTGTTTTTT
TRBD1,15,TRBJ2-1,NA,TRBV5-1,CASSEDRGYPNEQFF,TGCGCAAGCAGCGAGGACAGGGGATACCCAAATGAGCAGTTCTTC
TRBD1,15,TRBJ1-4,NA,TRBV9,CASSGRTGANEKLFF,TGTGCCAGCAGCGGTCGAACAGGGGCTAATGAAAAACTGTTTTTT
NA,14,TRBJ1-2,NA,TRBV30,CAWMQEGVLYGYTF,TGTGCCTGGATGCAGGAGGGCGTTCTGTATGGCTACACCTTC
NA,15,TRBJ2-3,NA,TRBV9,CASSVLETGTDTQYF,TGTGCCAGCAGCGTATTGGAGACGGGCACAGATACGCAGTATTTT
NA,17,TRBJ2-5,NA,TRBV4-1,CASSLPLGGANQETQYF,TGCGCCAGCAGCCTACCCTTAGGAGGGGCTAATCAAGAGACCCAGTACTTC
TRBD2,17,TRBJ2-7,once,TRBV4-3,CASSQGEVAGSPYEQYF,TGCGCCAGCAGCCAAGGGGAAGTAGCGGGGAGTCCTTACGAGCAGTACTTC
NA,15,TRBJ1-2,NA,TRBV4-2,CASSPLHDAGPGYTF,TGTGCCAGCAGCCCGTTACATGATGCAGGGCCCGGCTACACCTTC
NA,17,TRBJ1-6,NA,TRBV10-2,CASSDRGEYMNNSPLHF,TGCGCCAGCAGTGATCGGGGAGAATATATGAATAATTCACCCCTCCACTTT
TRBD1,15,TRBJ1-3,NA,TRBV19,CASSLTGESGNTIYF,TGTGCCAGTAGTCTTACAGGGGAGTCAGGAAACACCATATATTTT